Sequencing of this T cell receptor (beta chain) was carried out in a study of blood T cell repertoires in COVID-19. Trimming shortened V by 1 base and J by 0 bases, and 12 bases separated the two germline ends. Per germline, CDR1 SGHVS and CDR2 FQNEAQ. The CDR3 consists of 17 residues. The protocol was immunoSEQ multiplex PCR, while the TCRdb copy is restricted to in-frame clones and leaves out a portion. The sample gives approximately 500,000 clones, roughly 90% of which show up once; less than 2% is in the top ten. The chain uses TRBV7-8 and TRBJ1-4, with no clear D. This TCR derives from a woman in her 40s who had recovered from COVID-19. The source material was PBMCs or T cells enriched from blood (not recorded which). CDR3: CASSLVKRATTNEKLFF. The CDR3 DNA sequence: TGTGCCAGCAGCTTAGTCAAGAGGGCTACAACTAATGAAAAACTGTTTTTT.